The clone carrying this T cell receptor beta chain has just one count. This sample is drawn from a study of blood T cell repertoires in COVID-19. Overall study: Collection of acute and convalescent COVID-19 samples took place in the United States, Italy and Spain. PBMCs, B-cell-depleted T cells, or T cells were the source of the cDNA or gDNA that made up the material.

Per the study methods: Reference gene primer amplification gave nucleated cell count estimates. Using immunoSEQ multiplex PCR, the repertoire was profiled, and TCRdb retains in-frame clones only, with some absent. V and J calls plus clone size are reproduced from that table; the DNA served to infer D and trimming. The table records some 90,000 clones, 65% to 90% of them present only once. Trimming shortened V by 0 bases and J by 4 bases, and 27 bases separated the two germline ends. Germline V gene lookup returns CDR1 SGHTA and CDR2 FQGTGA. This CDR3 spans 20 amino acids. The origin of this receptor is a man at least 80 years old with active or convalescent COVID-19. The rearrangement uses TRBV7-3 and TRBJ1-1; D is ambiguous. The source material was peripheral blood. The CDR3 sequence is CASSLTSGRRNGFGTTEAFF. CDR3 sequence (DNA): TGTGCCAGCAGCTTAACGAGCGGGCGGAGAAACGGCTTTGGAACCACTGAAGCTTTCTTT.